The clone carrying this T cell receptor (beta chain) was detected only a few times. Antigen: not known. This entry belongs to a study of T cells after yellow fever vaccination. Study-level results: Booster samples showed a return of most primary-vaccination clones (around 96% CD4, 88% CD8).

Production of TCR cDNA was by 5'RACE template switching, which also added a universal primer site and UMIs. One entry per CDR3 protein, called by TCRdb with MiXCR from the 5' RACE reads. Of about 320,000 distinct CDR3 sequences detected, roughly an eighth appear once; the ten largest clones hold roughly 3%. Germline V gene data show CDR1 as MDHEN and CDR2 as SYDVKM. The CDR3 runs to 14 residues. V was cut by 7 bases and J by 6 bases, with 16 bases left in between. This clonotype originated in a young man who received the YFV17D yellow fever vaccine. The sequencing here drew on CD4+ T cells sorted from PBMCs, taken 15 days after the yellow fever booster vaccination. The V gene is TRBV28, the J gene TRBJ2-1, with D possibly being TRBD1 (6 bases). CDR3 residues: CASTNLQGSNEQFF. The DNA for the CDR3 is TGTGCCAGCACCAACCTGCAGGGGTCCAATGAGCAGTTCTTC.